The 2 T cell receptor beta chains presented below share a single source sample, sequenced in a study of blood T cells in healthy people across ages. Primers used in a second PCR of roughly 7 to 11 cycles were a sample-barcoded 5' primer and a J-beta primer mix. From the 5' RACE reads, TCRdb called clonotypes with MiXCR, one entry per CDR3 protein. Of about 780,000 distinct CDR3 sequences detected, around a quarter appear once; the ten largest clones hold 2.5% to 3.5%. Another study also made use of these data, one on T cells of mothers and their children.

Material for sequencing was blood. These TCRs come from a boy between 5 and 17 years old in good health.

This clonotype was found a few times. The rearrangement links TRBV29-1 to TRBJ1-2; 8 bases fit TRBD1. Looked up from germline, CDR1 is SQVTM and CDR2 is ANQGSEA. V shed 5 bases and J 6 bases; nucleotides not matched to a gene: 8. The CDR3 loop spans 13 amino acids. The CDR3 nucleotides read TGCAGCGTTCCAAGGACAGGGCAAGATGGCTACACCTTC. Encoded protein: CSVPRTGQDGYTF. The full variable domain, in which reference TRBV29-1 and TRBJ1-2 provide the parts outside the CDR3, is SAVISQKPSRDICQRGTSLTIQCQVDSQVTMMFWYRQQPGQSLTLIATANQGSEATYESGFVIDKFPISRPNLTFSTLTVSNMSPEDSSIYLCSVPRTGQDGYTFGSGTRLTVV.

The chain employs TRBV11-2 and TRBJ2-6; D gene uncertain. Per germline, CDR1 SGHAT and CDR2 FQNNGV. This CDR3 comprises 15 residues. V was shortened by 5 bases and J by 0 bases, with 8 bases between the two germline ends. CDR3 region: CASSTSFSGANVLTF. In DNA form, the CDR3 reads TGTGCCAGCAGCACTTCCTTCTCTGGGGCCAACGTCCTGACTTTC. Full variable domain (rest looked up from reference TRBV11-2 and TRBJ2-6): EAGVAQSPRYKIIEKRQSVAFWCNPISGHATLYWYQQILGQGPKLLIQFQNNGVVDDSQLPKDRFSAERLKGVDSTLKIQPAKLEDSAVYLCASSTSFSGANVLTFGAGSRLTVL.